The rows below give T cell receptor beta chains drawn from one sample of a study of T-cell memory formation after mild COVID-19. TCRdb independently ran MiXCR on the 5' RACE reads; one entry per CDR3 protein. The sample includes approximately 490,000 distinct CDR3 sequences, roughly 21% of them seen just once. The sequenced sample was PBMCs or a T cell subset sorted from them (not recorded which). Source of these receptors: an adult woman who had mild COVID-19 (a few samples of this study predate the infection). Cell type and time point are not known. CDR3s include the opening cysteine and the closing phenylalanine or tryptophan. Rows may omit the clone size; those that give it use once, few, many or a size class.

clone size,J gene,V gene,CDR3 protein
-,TRBJ2-1,TRBV20-1,CSAISGSPYNEQFF
-,TRBJ1-2,TRBV24-1,CATSDWVGGYTF
-,TRBJ1-1,TRBV20-1,CSARDPGPQRTEAFF
-,TRBJ1-6,TRBV10-3,CAISDLWRGQTNSPLHF
few,TRBJ2-3,TRBV18,CASSRDGQDTQYF
-,TRBJ1-6,TRBV7-9,CASADSDRGNSPLHF
-,TRBJ1-1,TRBV5-8,CASSLEQGWGTEAFF
-,TRBJ2-7,TRBV7-9,CASSPGQGSEQYF
-,TRBJ2-5,TRBV5-4,CASSLVRLAGEWAETQYF
few,TRBJ2-7,TRBV20-1,CSAAISGGLYYEQYF
few,TRBJ1-1,TRBV12-3/TRBV12-4,CACRDGNTEAFF